These 28 T cell receptor beta chains originate from one sample sequenced in a study of OX40 agonist ivuxolimab in advanced cancers. Libraries were made using the immunoSEQ multiplex PCR assay. Held by TCRdb, this immuneACCESS table contains in-frame sequences only and omits some clones. Under half of the omission traces to an unresolved V gene where checked; the cause of the rest is unknown. The sample table records 50,000 to 65,000 clones; 92% of these occur just once. The ten most abundant clones make up 25% of the sample. Sequenced here: CD4+ or CD8+ T cells sorted from blood, sampled in a trial of the OX40 agonist ivuxolimab. Receptors were obtained from an adult with an advanced solid tumor such as melanoma, head and neck, liver or kidney cancer.

The gene calls are TRBV14 and TRBJ1-2; tentatively, D is TRBD1 (5 bases). The V and J ends lost 1 base and 1 base respectively, with 13 bases between them. The CDR3 sequence is 16 residues long. Germline V CDR1 and CDR2: SGHDN, FVKESK. The DNA for the CDR3 is TGTGCCAGCAGCCAAGCCTGGGACGGCTATAACTATGGCTACACCTTC. Its protein product is CASSQAWDGYNYGYTF.

This clone was seen just once. This sequence joins TRBV7-2 and TRBJ2-7; D ambiguous. Germline lookup yields CDR1 SGHTA and CDR2 FQGNSA. V was shortened by 4 bases and J by 2 bases, with 12 bases between the two germline ends. The CDR3 loop spans 14 amino acids. The CDR3 sequence is CASSYLGGTYEQYF. The CDR3 nucleotides read TGTGCCAGCAGCTACTTAGGTGGAACCTACGAGCAGTACTTC.

The gene calls are TRBV15 and TRBJ1-3; D call uncertain. There are 15 residues in the CDR3. In germline, CDR1 is LNHNV, CDR2 YYDKDF (reference sequence). V was cut by 0 bases and J by 4 bases, with 10 bases left in between. CDR3 loop: CATSRDRGTGNTIYF. The CDR3 DNA follows: TGTGCCACCAGCAGAGATCGGGGAACCGGAAACACCATATATTTT.

This clone was found once. CDR3 DNA sequence: TGTGCCAGCAGCTTACCGACAGGGGGCCAGGGAAAGAACAATGAGCAGTTCTTC. Protein sequence: CASSLPTGGQGKNNEQFF. The chain links TRBV7-9 to TRBJ2-1, with 10 bases matching TRBD1. This CDR3 is 18 amino acids long. Germline assignment: CDR1 SEHNR and CDR2 FQNEAQ (reference sequence). Losses at the gene ends were 2 bases for V and 5 bases for J; bases not matched to a gene: 12.

As to this clone: The sample has other DNA sequences that encode this CDR3 too. V usage is TRBV7-2 and J usage is TRBJ2-7; D ambiguous. The V gene lost 5 bases and the J gene lost 1 base, with 6 bases spanning the gap. Germline CDR1 SGHTA, CDR2 FQGNSA. This CDR3 is built from 12 residues. The CDR3 region has the DNA TGTGCCAGCAGCCCCCCTTCCTACGAGCAGTACTTC. Amino acids: CASSPPSYEQYF.

The rearrangement joins TRBV5-6 to TRBJ2-1, with D perhaps matching TRBD2 (5 bases). V lost 1 base to trimming and J lost 7 bases, with 21 bases between them. There are 17 residues in the CDR3. Looked up from germline, CDR1 is SGHDT and CDR2 is YYEEEE. The CDR3 loop is CASSLKPEVDWWNEQFF. CDR3 nucleotide sequence: TGTGCCAGCAGCTTGAAGCCGGAGGTGGACTGGTGGAATGAGCAGTTCTTC.

The chain links TRBV30 to TRBJ2-7, with D perhaps TRBD1 or TRBD2 (5 bases each). V dropped 1 base and J dropped 0 bases, with 13 bases sitting between them. CDR3 length equals 15 residues. Looked up from germline, CDR1 is GTSNPN and CDR2 is SVGIG (reference sequence). CDR3 protein: CAWSEAAGSSYEQYF. In nucleotides, the CDR3 is TGTGCCTGGAGTGAGGCAGCAGGGAGCTCCTACGAGCAGTACTTC.

The V and J genes are TRBV4-3 and TRBJ2-7; possibly TRBD2 for D (6 bases). Germline V gene sequence: CDR1 LGHNA, CDR2 YSLEER. V gave up 2 bases and J gave up 3 bases, with 20 bases separating them. This CDR3 spans 17 amino acids. This CDR3 reads CASSQTWGGPPDYEQYF. The CDR3 DNA follows: TGCGCCAGCAGCCAAACATGGGGAGGCCCGCCCGACTACGAGCAGTACTTC.

The chain couples TRBV6-7 to TRBJ2-7, with a possible D match to TRBD2 (6 bases). TRBV6-7 is designated an ORF whose function remains uncertain. This CDR3 has 16 amino acids. The V end lost 5 bases, the J end lost 2 bases, and 19 bases lay between the germline ends. As DNA, the CDR3 is TGTGCCAGCAGTCCCCAATCGGGGACTGCCGCCTACGAGCAGTACTTC. It translates to CASSPQSGTAAYEQYF.

The table lists this clone with a count of one. The chain combines TRBV6-5 with TRBJ1-1; no reliable D call. This CDR3 is built from 13 residues. The V end lost 6 bases, the J end lost 4 bases, and 12 bases lay between the germline ends. Per the germline V gene, CDR1 is MNHEY and CDR2 is SVGAGI. The CDR3 DNA is TGTGCCAGCAGCCGGGATCCGAGCACTGAAGCTTTCTTT. Residues: CASSRDPSTEAFF.

This clone has just one count. The chain is built from TRBV27 and TRBJ2-7; the match to TRBD1 covers 7 bases. Trimming took 2 bases from V and 3 from J; bases not matched to a gene: 1. The CDR3 has 13 residues. CDR1 MNHEY and CDR2 SMNVEV come from the germline V gene (reference sequence). In DNA, the CDR3 is TGTGCCAGCAGTTTAGGGGACAGCTACGAGCAGTACTTC. Amino acid sequence: CASSLGDSYEQYF.

The chain is built from TRBV7-2 and TRBJ2-1, with D unresolved. Germline CDR1 reads SGHTA; CDR2 reads FQGNSA. This CDR3 is 13 amino acids long. V was cut by 2 bases and J by 8 bases, with 10 bases left in between. CDR3 residues: CASSLMAGDEQFF. DNA of the CDR3: TGTGCCAGCAGCTTAATGGCCGGCGATGAGCAGTTCTTC.

This clone was detected once. This chain connects TRBV7-9 to TRBJ1-2; D possibly corresponds to TRBD1 (5 bases). This CDR3 is built from 15 residues. Per germline, CDR1 SEHNR and CDR2 FQNEAQ (reference sequence). Trimming removed 5 bases at V and 4 bases at J, with 17 bases between. CDR3 sequence: CASSRDDSPGYGYTF. DNA for the CDR3: TGTGCCAGCAGCCGAGACGACAGTCCTGGCTATGGCTACACCTTC. The full variable domain, its missing parts supplied by reference TRBV7-9 and TRBJ1-2, is DTGVSQNPRHKITKRGQNVTFRCDPISEHNRLYWYRQTLGQGPEFLTYFQNEAQLEKSRLLSDRFSAERPKGSFSTLEIQRTEQGDSAMYLCASSRDDSPGYGYTFGSGTRLTVV.

The V and J genes are TRBV7-9 and TRBJ2-7, with 10 bases matching TRBD1. Per germline, CDR1 SEHNR and CDR2 FQNEAQ (reference sequence). This CDR3 has 15 residues. The junction had 5 bases not matched to a gene; V was cut back by 2 bases and J by 4 bases. CDR3 region: CASSLSGTGEYEQYF. In nucleotides, the CDR3 is TGTGCCAGCAGCTTATCCGGGACAGGGGAGTACGAGCAGTACTTC.

Remarks on this clone: One junction end disagrees with the germline gene, perhaps due to a read error. The CDR3 loop is CASTPYRHQETQYF. Written as DNA, the CDR3 is TGCGCCAGCACCCCGTACCGCCACCAAGAGACCCAGTACTTC. The V and J genes are TRBV7-9 and TRBJ2-5; D is unresolved. The CDR3 is 14 residues long. Germline loops: CDR1 SEHNR, CDR2 FQNEAQ (reference sequence).

This chain connects TRBV11-2 to TRBJ1-3; 8 bases align to TRBD1. The germline V gene has CDR1 SGHAT and CDR2 FQNNGV. The J segment lost 4 bases and the V segment lost 2 bases, leaving 4 bases of the junction unmatched. This CDR3 is built from 15 residues. CDR3 sequence reads: CASSLQGAEGNTIYF. The DNA for the CDR3 is TGTGCCAGCAGCTTACAGGGGGCGGAAGGAAACACCATATATTTT.

This chain uses TRBV5-4 with TRBJ2-7; possibly TRBD1 for D (6 bases). V lost 1 base and J 0 bases, leaving 8 bases between the germline ends. The CDR3 covers 14 residues. CDR1 and CDR2 from the germline V gene are SGHNT and YYREEE (reference sequence). The CDR3 DNA reads TGTGCCAGCAGCTTGCAGGGGAGCTCCTACGAGCAGTACTTC. Residues: CASSLQGSSYEQYF.

The CDR3 spells CAWRDDRDGYYEQYF. In DNA form, the CDR3 reads TGTGCCTGGAGAGACGACCGGGACGGATACTACGAGCAGTACTTC. The V gene is TRBV30, the J gene TRBJ2-7, with D possibly being TRBD1 or TRBD2 (5 bases each). V was cut by 3 bases and J by 3 bases, with 18 bases left in between. This CDR3 is built from 15 residues. The germline V gene has CDR1 GTSNPN and CDR2 SVGIG (reference sequence).

This clone was detected once. The rearrangement joins TRBV10-1 to TRBJ1-1; tentative D call: TRBD1 (5 bases). Trimming removed 11 bases from V and 0 bases from J, with 16 bases in between. Germline CDR1 reads WNHNN; CDR2 reads SYGVQD (reference sequence). This CDR3 is built from 14 residues. The CDR3 loop is CARWDPAMNTEAFF. The CDR3, as DNA: TGCGCCCGTTGGGACCCGGCAATGAACACTGAAGCTTTCTTT.

The chain joins TRBV28 to TRBJ1-2; maybe TRBD1 (6 bases). Germline loops: CDR1 MDHEN, CDR2 SYDVKM. The CDR3 is 17 residues long. The germline V and J ends were trimmed by 3 bases and 3 bases, with 20 bases remaining between them. The CDR3 bases are TGTGCCAGCAGTTTCGGGGGACATCTTAACCGCTACTATGGCTACACCTTC. Translation gives CASSFGGHLNRYYGYTF.

This chain joins TRBV4-1 and TRBJ2-7; weak D call: TRBD1 (5 bases). Germline-derived CDR1 and CDR2 are MGHRA and YSYEKL. The CDR3 has 16 residues. Trimming stripped 0 bases from V and 2 bases from J, with 14 bases between. The CDR3 DNA reads TGCGCCAGCAGCCAAGAGCAGGGCATAGGCCCCTACGAGCAGTACTTC. Protein product: CASSQEQGIGPYEQYF.

This sequence joins TRBV28 and TRBJ1-1, with D perhaps TRBD1 (5 bases). V was pared by 3 bases and J by 11 bases, with 13 bases between. CDR3 length equals 12 residues. The V gene's germline CDR1 is MDHEN and CDR2 SYDVKM. The CDR3 protein is CASSLDTLGAFF. In DNA form, the CDR3 reads TGTGCCAGCAGTTTGGACACCTTGGGCGCTTTCTTT.

The rearrangement links TRBV2 to TRBJ1-5; 11 positions agree with TRBD1. The CDR3 is 17 amino acids. V lost 6 bases, J lost 1 base, and 8 bases stayed unmatched. The V gene's germline CDR1 is SNHLY and CDR2 FYNNEI. Written as DNA, the CDR3 is TGTGCCAGCAGGAGAAGGACAGGGGGCGACAGCAATCAGCCCCAGCATTTT. It translates to CASRRRTGGDSNQPQHF. The full variable domain, completed using reference TRBV2 and TRBJ1-5, is EPEVTQTPSHQVTQMGQEVILRCVPISNHLYFYWYRQILGQKVEFLVSFYNNEISEKSEIFDDQFSVERPDGSNFTLKIRSTKLEDSAMYFCASRRRTGGDSNQPQHFGDGTRLSIL.

The rearrangement joins TRBV6-7 to TRBJ1-5; D is possibly TRBD1 (6 bases). TRBV6-7 is an ORF, with its function uncertain. The CDR3 is 18 residues long. V lost 0 bases, J lost 2 bases, and 17 bases lay in between. The CDR3 here is CASSYSIRDTYCNQPQHF. DNA for the CDR3: TGTGCCAGCAGTTACTCGATCCGGGACACCTACTGCAATCAGCCCCAGCATTTT.

This clone appeared once. The rearrangement joins TRBV7-9 to TRBJ1-1; tentative D call: TRBD1 (5 bases). CDR1 and CDR2 from the germline V gene are SEHNR and FQNEAQ (reference sequence). The CDR3 sequence is 17 residues long. Between the trimmed V and J ends, which lost 6 bases and 1 base, there was a span of 21 bases. In DNA form, the CDR3 reads TGTGCCAGCAGTCCGGGACTCCCTCACGGGGAGAACACTGAAGCTTTCTTT. Translation: CASSPGLPHGENTEAFF.

The chain is built from TRBV5-4 and TRBJ2-7; weak D call: TRBD2 (6 bases). Germline CDR1 and CDR2: SGHNT and YYREEE (reference sequence). CDR3 length equals 14 residues. Trimming took 0 bases from V and 2 from J, leaving 9 bases between them. The CDR3 spells CASSLGTTPYEQYF. The DNA for the CDR3 is TGTGCCAGCAGCTTGGGGACTACCCCCTACGAGCAGTACTTC.

This clone was seen more than once but under ten times. This chain's CDR3 is CASSSSFGELFF. Here the CDR3 DNA reads TGTGCCAGCAGCTCATCGTTTGGGGAGCTGTTTTTT. The J gene is TRBJ2-2, the V gene TRBV7-9; D unresolved. V dropped 4 bases and J dropped 8 bases, with 8 bases sitting between them. The CDR3 is 12 amino acids. Germline CDR1 and CDR2: SEHNR and FQNEAQ (reference sequence).

V gene TRBV10-2 combines with J gene TRBJ2-7; TRBD2 agrees at 9 bases. The CDR3 totals 14 residues. Per the germline V gene, CDR1 is WSHSY and CDR2 is SAAADI. Trimming at V came to 6 bases and at J to 5 bases, leaving 8 bases not matched to a gene. CDR3 region: CASSTGLAVHEQYF. The CDR3 DNA is TGCGCCAGCAGCACGGGACTAGCAGTTCACGAGCAGTACTTC.